The source of this T cell receptor beta chain is a study of cytomegalovirus exposure and HLA in healthy donors. A few counts support this clone. Sequencing was performed with immunoSEQ multiplex PCR; in TCRdb, only in-frame clones are kept and a portion is missing. The repertoire holds 260,000 or so clones, with more than 75% as singletons. The CDR3 spans 17 residues. Germline V gene sequence: CDR1 SGHVS, CDR2 FQNEAQ. Trimming stripped 1 base from V and 0 bases from J, with 16 bases between. This clonotype was sampled from a woman aged 18-30 years in good health and CMV-seronegative. The chain employs TRBV7-8 and TRBJ2-7; weak D call: TRBD1 (5 bases). Sequencing was carried out using PBMCs. CDR3 DNA sequence: TGTGCCAGCAGCTTAGTAGGGCAGGGTTCGATCTCCTACGAGCAGTACTTC. Protein product: CASSLVGQGSISYEQYF.